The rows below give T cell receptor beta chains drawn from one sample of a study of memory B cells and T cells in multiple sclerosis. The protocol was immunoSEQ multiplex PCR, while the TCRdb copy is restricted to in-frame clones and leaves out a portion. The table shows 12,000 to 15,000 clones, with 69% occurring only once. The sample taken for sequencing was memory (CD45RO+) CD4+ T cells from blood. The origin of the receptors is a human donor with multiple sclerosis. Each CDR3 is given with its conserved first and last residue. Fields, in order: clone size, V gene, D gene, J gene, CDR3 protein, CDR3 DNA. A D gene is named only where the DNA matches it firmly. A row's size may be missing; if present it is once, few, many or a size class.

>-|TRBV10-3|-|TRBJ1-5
CAISEPGQPQHF
TGTGCCATCAGTGAGCCGGGGCAGCCCCAGCATTTT
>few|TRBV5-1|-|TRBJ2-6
CASSRLSGSGANVLTF
TGCGCCAGCAGCCGCCTCTCGGGCTCTGGGGCCAACGTCCTGACTTTC
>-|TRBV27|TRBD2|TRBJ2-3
CASSLGGRALDTQYF
TGTGCCAGCAGTTTGGGTGGGAGGGCCCTAGATACGCAGTATTTT
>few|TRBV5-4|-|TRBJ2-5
CASSLSGTQETQYF
TGTGCCAGCAGCTTAAGCGGCACCCAAGAGACCCAGTACTTC
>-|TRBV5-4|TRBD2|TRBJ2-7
CASSLGLAGEQYF
TGTGCCAGCAGCTTGGGACTAGCGGGGGAGCAGTACTTC
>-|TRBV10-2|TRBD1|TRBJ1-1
CASRSGTANTEAFF
TGCGCCAGCAGATCCGGGACAGCGAACACTGAAGCTTTCTTT
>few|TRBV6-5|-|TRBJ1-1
CASSRDINTEAFF
TGTGCCAGTTCCCGGGACATCAACACTGAAGCTTTCTTT
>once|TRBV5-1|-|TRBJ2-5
CASSFSQETQYF
TGCGCCAGCAGCTTCAGCCAAGAGACCCAGTACTTC
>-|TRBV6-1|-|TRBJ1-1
CASSRDINTEAFF
TGTGCCAGTTCCCGGGACATCAACACTGAAGCTTTCTTT
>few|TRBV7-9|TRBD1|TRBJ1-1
CASSRLPGQGNTEAFF
TGTGCCAGCAGCAGACTTCCGGGACAGGGAAACACTGAAGCTTTCTTT
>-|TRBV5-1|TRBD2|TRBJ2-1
CASSLAGTSSNEQFF
TGCGCCAGCAGCTTGGCCGGGACTAGCAGCAATGAGCAGTTCTTC
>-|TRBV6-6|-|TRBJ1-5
CASRVAGISNQPQHF
TGTGCCAGCAGGGTAGCGGGGATTAGCAATCAGCCCCAGCATTTT
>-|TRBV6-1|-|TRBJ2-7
CASSQGIAYEQYF
TGTGCCAGCTCGCAGGGAATAGCCTACGAGCAGTACTTC
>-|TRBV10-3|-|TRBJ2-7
CAISEVSSYEQYF
TGTGCCATCAGTGAGGTCAGCTCCTACGAGCAGTACTTC
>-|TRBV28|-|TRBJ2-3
CASSSPGGRTTDTQYF
TGTGCCAGCAGTTCCCCCGGAGGGAGGACCACAGATACGCAGTATTTT
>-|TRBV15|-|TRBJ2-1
CATSRDLIHEQFF
TGTGCCACCAGCAGAGATCTTATCCATGAGCAGTTCTTC
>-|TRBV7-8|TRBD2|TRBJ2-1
CASSRQPTSGNNEQFF
TGTGCCAGCAGCCGTCAGCCGACTAGCGGGAATAATGAGCAGTTCTTC
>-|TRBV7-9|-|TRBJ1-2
CASSQVGVAGYTF
TGTGCCAGCAGCCAGGTGGGCGTGGCTGGCTACACCTTC
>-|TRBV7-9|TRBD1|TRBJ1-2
CASSLGGQGVVYGYTF
TGTGCCAGCAGCTTAGGGGGACAGGGAGTGGTCTATGGCTACACCTTC
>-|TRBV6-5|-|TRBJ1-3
CASSYSDSPGNTIYF
TGTGCCAGCAGTTACTCGGACAGTCCTGGAAACACCATATATTTT
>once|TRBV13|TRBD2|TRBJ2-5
CASSTSGRQETQYF
TGTGCCAGCAGCACCAGCGGGAGACAAGAGACCCAGTACTTC
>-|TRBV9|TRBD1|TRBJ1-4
CASSRTGATNEKLFF
TGTGCCAGCAGCCGGACAGGCGCAACTAATGAAAAACTGTTTTTT
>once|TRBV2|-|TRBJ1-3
CASTLLGGDLLGNTIYF
TGTGCCAGCACTCTTTTAGGAGGGGACCTACTTGGAAACACCATATATTTT
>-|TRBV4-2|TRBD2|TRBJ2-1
CASSQEGGLAGVSNEQFF
TGTGCCAGCAGCCAGGAGGGAGGACTAGCGGGGGTGTCCAATGAGCAGTTCTTC
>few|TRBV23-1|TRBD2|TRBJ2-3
CASSRERGGTCAPQYF
TGCGCCAGCAGTCGGGAGCGGGGGGGGACTTGCGCACCGCAGTATTTT
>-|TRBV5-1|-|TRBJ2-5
CASTLRGMGRETQYF
TGCGCCAGCACCCTGAGGGGGATGGGAAGAGAGACCCAGTACTTC
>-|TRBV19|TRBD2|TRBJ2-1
CAALAGNNEQFF
TGTGCCGCACTAGCGGGAAACAATGAGCAGTTCTTC
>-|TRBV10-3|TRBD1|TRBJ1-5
CAIWAGGAGDNQPQHF
TGTGCCATCTGGGCAGGGGGCGCGGGGGACAATCAGCCCCAGCATTTT
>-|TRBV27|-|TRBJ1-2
CASSPSYGYTF
TGTGCCAGCAGTCCCTCCTATGGCTACACCTTC
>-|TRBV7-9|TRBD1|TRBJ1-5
CASSAPGQGARWHF
TGTGCCAGCAGCGCTCCGGGACAGGGTGCACGCTGGCATTTT
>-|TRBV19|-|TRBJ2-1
CASSPRSEYNEQFF
TGTGCCAGTAGTCCTAGATCAGAGTACAATGAGCAGTTCTTC
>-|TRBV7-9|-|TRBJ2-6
CASSPRTLSYSGANVLTF
TGTGCCAGCAGCCCTCGGACACTTTCTTACTCTGGGGCCAACGTCCTGACTTTC
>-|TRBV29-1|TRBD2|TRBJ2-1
CSVSRTSGRDNEQFF
TGCAGCGTTTCAAGGACTAGCGGAAGAGATAATGAGCAGTTCTTC
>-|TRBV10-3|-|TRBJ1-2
CAIRAEGSGYTF
TGTGCCATCAGAGCGGAGGGGTCTGGCTACACCTTC
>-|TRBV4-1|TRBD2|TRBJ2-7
CASSQDSGGFSYEQYF
TGCGCCAGCAGCCAAGATTCCGGGGGGTTCTCCTACGAGCAGTACTTC
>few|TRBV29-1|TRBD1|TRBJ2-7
CSAGTGEWEQYF
TGCAGCGCCGGGACAGGGGAGTGGGAGCAGTACTTC
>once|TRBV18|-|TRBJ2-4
CASSPPSRVKNIQYF
TGTGCCAGCTCACCACCTTCCAGGGTTAAAAACATTCAGTACTTC
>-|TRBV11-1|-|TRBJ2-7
CASSLGSYEQYF
TGTGCCAGCAGCTTGGGGAGCTACGAGCAGTACTTC
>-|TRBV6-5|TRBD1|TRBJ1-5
CASSSQRTGDNQPQHF
TGTGCCAGCAGTTCCCAGCGGACAGGGGATAATCAGCCCCAGCATTTT
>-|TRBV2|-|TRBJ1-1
CASSLYTEAFF
TGTGCCAGCAGCCTCTACACTGAAGCTTTCTTT
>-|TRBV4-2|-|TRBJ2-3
CASSQDPRGADTQYF
TGTGCCAGCAGCCAAGATCCCAGGGGGGCAGATACGCAGTATTTT
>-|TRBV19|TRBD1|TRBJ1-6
CASSLDRASPLHF
TGTGCCAGTAGTCTAGACAGGGCTTCACCCCTCCACTTT
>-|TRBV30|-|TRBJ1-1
CAWSWGGDTEAFF
TGTGCCTGGAGTTGGGGGGGAGACACTGAAGCTTTCTTT
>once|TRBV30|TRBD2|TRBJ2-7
CAGGRDSYEQYF
TGTGCCGGCGGGAGAGACAGTTACGAGCAGTACTTC
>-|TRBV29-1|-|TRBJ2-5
CSVDGGAQETQYF
TGCAGCGTTGATGGAGGGGCCCAAGAGACCCAGTACTTC
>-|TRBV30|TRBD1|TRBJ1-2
CAWTRGGKAGSYGYTF
TGTGCCTGGACAAGAGGGGGCAAAGCGGGTAGCTATGGCTACACCTTC
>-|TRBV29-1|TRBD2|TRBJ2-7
CSAREGQGLGPYEQYF
TGCAGCGCACGGGAGGGCCAGGGGCTAGGGCCCTACGAGCAGTACTTC
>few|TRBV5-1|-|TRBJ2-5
CASSLGRPQETQYF
TGCGCCAGCAGCTTGGGGAGGCCGCAAGAGACCCAGTACTTC
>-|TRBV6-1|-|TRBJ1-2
CASIGDYGYTF
TGTGCCAGCATCGGGGACTATGGCTACACCTTC
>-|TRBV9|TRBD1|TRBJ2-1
CASSVVETGYNEQFF
TGTGCCAGCAGCGTAGTCGAGACAGGGTACAATGAGCAGTTCTTC
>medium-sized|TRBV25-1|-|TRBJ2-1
CASSAARGTNNEQFF
TGTGCCAGCAGTGCGGCCCGCGGAACTAACAATGAGCAGTTCTTC
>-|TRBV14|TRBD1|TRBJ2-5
CASSRGGQGKETQYF
TGTGCCAGCAGCCGGGGCGGACAGGGAAAGGAGACCCAGTACTTC
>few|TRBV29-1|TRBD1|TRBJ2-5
CSVRGTGGNQETQYF
TGCAGCGTCCGGGGGACAGGGGGAAACCAAGAGACCCAGTACTTC
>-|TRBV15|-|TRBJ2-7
CATSRATGEQYF
TGTGCCACCAGCAGAGCAACAGGCGAGCAGTACTTC
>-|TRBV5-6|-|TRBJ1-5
CASSPRQEETKVEPQHF
TGTGCCAGCAGCCCGAGACAGGAGGAGACCAAAGTGGAGCCCCAGCATTTT
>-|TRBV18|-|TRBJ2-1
CASSPTGGEPPFF
TGTGCCAGCTCACCAACAGGGGGGGAGCCACCCTTCTTC
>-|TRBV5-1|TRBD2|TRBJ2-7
CASSSLGTSGRGEQYF
TGCGCCAGCAGCTCTTTAGGGACTAGCGGGAGAGGCGAGCAGTACTTC
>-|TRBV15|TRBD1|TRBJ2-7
CATSRGGTGNYEQYF
TGTGCCACCAGCAGAGGAGGGACAGGGAACTACGAGCAGTACTTC
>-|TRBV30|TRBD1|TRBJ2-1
CAWSKTGTVSDEQFF
TGTGCCTGGAGCAAAACCGGGACAGTTTCTGATGAGCAGTTCTTC
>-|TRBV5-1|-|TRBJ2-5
CASSPGPAGGIQETQYF
TGCGCCAGCAGCCCGGGACCGGCCGGGGGTATCCAAGAGACCCAGTACTTC